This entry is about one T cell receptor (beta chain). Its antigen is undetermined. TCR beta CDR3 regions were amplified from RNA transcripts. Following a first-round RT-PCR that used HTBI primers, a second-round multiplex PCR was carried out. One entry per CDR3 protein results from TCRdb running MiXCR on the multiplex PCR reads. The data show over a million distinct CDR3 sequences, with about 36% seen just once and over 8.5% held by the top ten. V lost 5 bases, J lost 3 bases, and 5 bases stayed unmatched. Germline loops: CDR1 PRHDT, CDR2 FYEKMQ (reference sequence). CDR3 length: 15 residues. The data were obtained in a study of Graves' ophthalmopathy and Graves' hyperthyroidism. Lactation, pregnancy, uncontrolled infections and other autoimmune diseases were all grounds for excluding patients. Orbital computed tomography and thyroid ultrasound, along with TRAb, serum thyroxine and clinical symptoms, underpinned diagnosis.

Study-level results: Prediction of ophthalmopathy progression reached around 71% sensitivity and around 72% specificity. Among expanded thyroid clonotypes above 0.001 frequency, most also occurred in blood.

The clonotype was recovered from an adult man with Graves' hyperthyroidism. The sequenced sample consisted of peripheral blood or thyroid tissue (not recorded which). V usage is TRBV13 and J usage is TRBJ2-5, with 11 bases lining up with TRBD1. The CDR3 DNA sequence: TGTGCCAGCAGCCCCCGGGACAGGGGGAAAGAGACCCAGTACTTC. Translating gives CASSPRDRGKETQYF.